The 15 T cell receptor beta chains in this list originate from one sample, sequenced in a study of OX40 agonist ivuxolimab in advanced cancers. Generated by immunoSEQ multiplex PCR, the TCRdb table keeps only in-frame clones and is missing some. Among around 84,000 clones listed, 94% were seen once. The input for sequencing was CD4+ or CD8+ T cells sorted from blood, taken in a trial of the OX40 agonist ivuxolimab. These receptors all stem from an adult with an advanced solid tumor such as melanoma, head and neck, liver or kidney cancer.

The V call is TRBV18, the J call TRBJ2-1; 8 bases align to TRBD1. The CDR3 sequence is 15 residues long. Trimming took 3 bases from V and 6 from J; bases not matched to a gene: 7. The germline V gene encodes CDR1 KGHSH and CDR2 LQKENI. The CDR3: CASSPGPGGINEQFF. CDR3 coding DNA: TGTGCCAGCTCACCCGGGCCAGGGGGCATCAATGAGCAGTTCTTC. Full variable domain (rest looked up from reference TRBV18 and TRBJ2-1): NAGVMQNPRHLVRRRGQEARLRCSPMKGHSHVYWYRQLPEEGLKFMVYLQKENIIDESGMPKERFSAEFPKEGPSILRIQQVVRGDSAAYFCASSPGPGGINEQFFGPGTRLTVL.

The V gene is TRBV6-5, the J gene TRBJ2-7; D is unclear. From germline, CDR1 is MNHEY and CDR2 SVGAGI. The CDR3 spans 16 residues. With 0 bases removed from V and 0 bases from J, the gap between germline ends came to 12 bases. The CDR3 sequence is CASSYSKVSSSYEQYF. The CDR3 DNA reads as TGTGCCAGCAGTTACTCGAAAGTCAGCAGCTCCTACGAGCAGTACTTC.

In DNA, the CDR3 is TGTGCCTGGAGTACCGGGACAGGGTTTGATGAGCAGTTCTTC. Protein product: CAWSTGTGFDEQFF. The rearrangement joins TRBV30 to TRBJ2-1; TRBD1 agrees at 9 bases. The J segment lost 8 bases and the V segment lost 2 bases, leaving 7 bases of the junction unmatched. The CDR3 totals 14 residues. Germline assignment: CDR1 GTSNPN and CDR2 SVGIG (reference sequence). The variable domain in full, with the rest retrieved from reference TRBV30 and TRBJ2-1, is SQTIHQWPATLVQPVGSPLSLECTVEGTSNPNLYWYRQAAGRGLQLLFYSVGIGQISSEVPQNLSASRPQDRQFILSSKKLLLSDSGFYLCAWSTGTGFDEQFFGPGTRLTVL.

V and J are TRBV7-9 and TRBJ2-6; tentatively, D is TRBD2 (5 bases). Looked up from germline, CDR1 is SEHNR and CDR2 is FQNEAQ (reference sequence). Trimming pared 0 bases from V and 0 bases from J, leaving 12 bases between. The CDR3 covers 18 residues. In nucleotides, the CDR3 is TGTGCCAGCAGCTTAGCGGGAGCCCGCAACTCTGGGGCCAACGTCCTGACTTTC. Protein product: CASSLAGARNSGANVLTF.

The chain combines TRBV4-3 with TRBJ2-1; 7 nucleotides agree with TRBD2. Germline loops: CDR1 LGHNA, CDR2 YSLEER. The V gene end was trimmed by 0 bases and the J gene end by 7 bases; junction bases not matched to a gene: 3. The length of the CDR3 is 14 residues. For the CDR3, the DNA is TGCGCCAGCAGCCAAGATCCTAGCGGAAATGAGCAGTTCTTC. This translates into CASSQDPSGNEQFF.

The V and J genes are TRBV27 and TRBJ2-1; D could derive from TRBD1 or TRBD2 (5 bases each). Germline V gene data show CDR1 as MNHEY and CDR2 as SMNVEV (reference sequence). V shed 2 bases and J shed 6 bases, with 5 bases lying between them. This CDR3 has 12 amino acids. This chain's CDR3 is CASSLGTNEQFF. The CDR3 coding sequence is TGTGCCAGCAGTTTAGGGACCAATGAGCAGTTCTTC.

This chain links TRBV5-6 with TRBJ2-5; a weak D match, TRBD1 (6 bases). Germline V gives CDR1 SGHDT, CDR2 YYEEEE. The CDR3 is 15 amino acids. Trimming took off 0 bases at V and 5 bases at J, with 14 bases between the two ends. The CDR3 nucleotides are TGTGCCAGCAGCTTGGGGTTGGGGGCAAAGGAGACCCAGTACTTC. The encoded protein is CASSLGLGAKETQYF. Based on the CDR3 plus reference TRBV5-6 and TRBJ2-5, the full variable domain is DAGVTQSPTHLIKTRGQQVTLRCSPKSGHDTVSWYQQALGQGPQFIFQYYEEEERQRGNFPDRFSGHQFPNYSSELNVNALLLGDSALYLCASSLGLGAKETQYFGPGTRLLVL.

This sequence joins TRBV30 and TRBJ2-7; D is perhaps TRBD1 or TRBD2 (5 bases each). V was shortened by 1 base and J by 3 bases, with 10 bases between the two germline ends. Per the germline V gene, CDR1 is GTSNPN and CDR2 is SVGIG (reference sequence). This CDR3 comprises 13 residues. The CDR3 region has the DNA TGTGCCTGGAGTGGGGACGGACTCTACGAGCAGTACTTC. Protein product: CAWSGDGLYEQYF.

V is TRBV6-5 and J is TRBJ2-1; D is perhaps TRBD1 or TRBD2 (5 bases each). The germline CDR1 and CDR2 sequences are MNHEY and SVGAGI. With 2 bases removed from V and 4 bases from J, the gap between germline ends came to 9 bases. This CDR3 comprises 14 residues. DNA of the CDR3: TGTGCCAGCAGTTACCCGGGACCGTACAATGAGCAGTTCTTC. Residues: CASSYPGPYNEQFF.

The chain employs TRBV4-3 and TRBJ2-5, with D uncertain. Trimming stripped 1 base from V and 4 bases from J, with 13 bases between. Germline assignment: CDR1 LGHNA and CDR2 YSLEER. The CDR3 totals 15 residues. CDR3 coding DNA: TGCGCCAGCAGCCAAGTAGTTTATAGTCCAGAGACCCAGTACTTC. Protein: CASSQVVYSPETQYF.

V is TRBV7-8 and J is TRBJ1-2, with TRBD1 as a possible D gene (6 bases). The V gene's germline CDR1 is SGHVS and CDR2 FQNEAQ. Deletions cut 3 bases from V and 4 bases from J, with 15 bases between. The CDR3 runs to 15 residues. Here the CDR3 DNA reads TGTGCCAGCAGCTTGAGGAGGACAGAGCTCTATGGCTACACCTTC. Protein sequence: CASSLRRTELYGYTF. Variable domain in full (rest from reference TRBV7-8 and TRBJ1-2): GAGVSQSPRYKVAKRGQDVALRCDPISGHVSLFWYQQALGQGPEFLTYFQNEAQLDKSGLPSDRFFAERPEGSVSTLKIQRTQQEDSAVYLCASSLRRTELYGYTFGSGTRLTVV.

This clone came up once. Other DNA sequences in this sample translate to the same CDR3. The chain has TRBV5-1 and TRBJ1-2; no reliable D call. V was shortened by 2 bases and J by 0 bases, with 17 bases between the two germline ends. The CDR3 consists of 17 residues. Per germline, CDR1 SGHRS and CDR2 YFSETQ. The CDR3 nucleotides read TGCGCCAGCAGCTTAGGAACACGGACCCTAGCTAACTATGGCTACACCTTC. Translation: CASSLGTRTLANYGYTF. The full variable domain, rest sourced from reference TRBV5-1 and TRBJ1-2, is KAGVTQTPRYLIKTRGQQVTLSCSPISGHRSVSWYQQTPGQGLQFLFEYFSETQRNKGNFPGRFSGRQFSNSRSEMNVSTLELGDSALYLCASSLGTRTLANYGYTFGSGTRLTVV.

To note about this clone: Other DNA sequences in this sample translate to the same CDR3. The rearrangement uses TRBV7-2 and TRBJ2-7, with D unclear. The germline CDR1 and CDR2 sequences are SGHTA and FQGNSA. This CDR3 has 13 amino acids. V lost 0 bases and J 2 bases, leaving 5 bases between the germline ends. Here the CDR3 reads CASSLAGAYEQYF. The CDR3 nucleotides are TGTGCCAGCAGCTTAGCGGGCGCCTACGAGCAGTACTTC.

V usage is TRBV6-6 and J usage is TRBJ2-7; D ambiguous. V lost 2 bases to trimming and J lost 2 bases, with 4 bases between them. The CDR3 is 12 residues long. From germline, CDR1 is MNHNY and CDR2 SVGAGI (reference sequence). Here the CDR3 reads CASSYGPYEQYF. CDR3 in DNA: TGTGCCAGCAGTTACGGACCCTACGAGCAGTACTTC.

V gene TRBV19 combines with J gene TRBJ2-7, with 9 bases matching TRBD1. J was trimmed by 2 bases and V by 3 bases; bases with no gene match: 5. The germline CDR1 and CDR2 sequences are LNHDA and SQIVND (reference sequence). CDR3 length: 15 residues. The CDR3 reads CASSISGTGPYEQYF. In DNA, the CDR3 is TGTGCCAGTAGTATTTCGGGGACAGGGCCCTACGAGCAGTACTTC.